The clone carrying this T cell receptor beta chain was observed many times. TCRdb re-called the 5' RACE reads with MiXCR, one entry per CDR3 protein. Of around 15,000 distinct CDR3 sequences in the sample, under 3.5% were seen once. The data were obtained in a study of neurological immune-mediated disorders. Trimming left V 2 bases short and J 1 base short, with 17 bases between. The CDR3 extends over 17 amino acids. J is TRBJ1-2 and V is TRBV12-3 or TRBV12-4; possibly TRBD1 for D (6 bases). Sequencing used CD8+ T cells from blood. The receptor was derived from a woman between 40 and 55 years old in good health. CDR3 bases: TGTGCCAGCAGTTTAAACCCCCCAGGGGCCCTTAACTATGGCTACACCTTC. It yields the protein CASSLNPPGALNYGYTF.